Listed here are 2 T cell receptor beta chains from one sample, sequenced in a study of blood T cells in healthy people across ages. Through a sample-barcoded 5' primer and a J-beta primer mix, a second PCR was run for roughly 6 to 11 cycles. TCRdb passed the 5' RACE reads through MiXCR, listing each CDR3 protein once. The sample has hundreds of thousands of distinct CDR3 sequences; roughly 56% are singletons. What was sequenced was blood. The receptor set was obtained from a man aged 40-49 years in good health.

The V call is TRBV3-1, the J call TRBJ2-1; D might be TRBD2 (7 bases). The CDR3 loop spans 15 amino acids. Trimming removed 1 base at V and 7 bases at J, with 14 bases between. From germline, CDR1 is LGHDT and CDR2 YNNKEL (reference sequence). This chain's CDR3 is CASSQGGGALNEQFF. In DNA form, the CDR3 reads TGTGCCAGCAGCCAAGGGGGGGGGGCATTAAATGAGCAGTTCTTC.

This CDR3 is CSAYLPGLYDNEQYF. The CDR3 bases are TGCAGTGCTTACTTGCCGGGACTATATGACAATGAGCAGTACTTC. This chain links TRBV20-1 with TRBJ2-1, with 7 bases that match TRBD2. The J call may be wrong; the DNA end is better matched by TRBJ2-7. CDR3 size: 15 residues. In germline, CDR1 is DFQATT, CDR2 SNEGSKA (reference sequence).